This T cell receptor beta chain was found in a study of T cells in Graves' hyperthyroidism and ophthalmopathy. Study-level information: The authors collected peripheral blood at initial diagnosis, before any treatment.

Amplification of TCR beta CDR3 regions used RNA as the template. HTBI primers were used for first-round RT-PCR of the TCR CDR3. TCRdb ran MiXCR on the multiplex PCR reads and lists one entry per CDR3 protein. The sample comprises hundreds of thousands of distinct CDR3 sequences, more than 30% of which are singletons, and 8.9% rests with the top ten. Study conclusions and caveats: Most expanded thyroid clonotypes above 0.001 recurred in blood.

The V and J ends lost 3 bases and 5 bases respectively, with 14 bases between them. This CDR3 is 14 amino acids long. Germline V gene lookup returns CDR1 DFQATT and CDR2 SNEGSKA (reference sequence). This clonotype appeared many times. Its cognate antigen is unknown. The study based diagnoses on clinical symptoms, serum thyroxine and TRAb, thyroid ultrasound and orbital computed tomography. The chain carries TRBV20-1 and TRBJ1-5; tentatively, D is TRBD1 (5 bases). The sample was blood. This TCR was recovered from a man younger than 35 with Graves' hyperthyroidism. DNA for the CDR3: TGCAGTGCTAGTGACGACAGAATGTATCAGCCCCAGCATTTT. It codes for CSASDDRMYQPQHF.